The entry below gives a single TCR beta chain sequence along with its context. There are 15 residues in the CDR3. The V and J ends lost 6 bases and 1 base, in that order; junction bases with no gene match: 3. Per germline, CDR1 MDHEN and CDR2 SYDVKM. This sample was included in a study of T-cell reconstitution after alpha-beta-depleted transplantation in children. As it was prepared, the TCRbeta library received unique molecular identifiers. TCRdb reprocessed the PCR reads with MiXCR, giving one entry per CDR3 protein. The sample holds around 370,000 distinct CDR3 sequences, about 9.3% seen once. The sample consisted of PBMCs from the stem cell graft donor, taken from the stem cell graft. The rearrangement uses TRBV28 and TRBJ2-2; the match to TRBD2 covers 9 bases. This TCR came from a human donor who donated a stem cell graft to a child with acute lymphoblastic leukemia. The CDR3: CASRLAGLNTGELFF. Written as DNA, the CDR3 is TGTGCCAGCAGGCTAGCGGGATTGAACACCGGGGAGCTGTTTTTT.